Each of the 29 T cell receptor beta chains below was sequenced from the same sample in a study of OX40 agonist ivuxolimab in advanced cancers. Library preparation employed the immunoSEQ multiplex PCR assay. Not all clones reach the TCRdb copy of this immuneACCESS table, which keeps in-frame sequences only. Checked studies attribute under half of the gap to unresolved V genes and leave the rest unexplained. Recorded for this sample are approximately 70,000 clones; roughly nine tenths of them occurred a single time. The ten largest clones represent about 0.99% of the sample. The sample here was CD4+ or CD8+ T cells sorted from blood, taken in a trial of the OX40 agonist ivuxolimab. The source is an adult with an advanced solid tumor such as melanoma, head and neck, liver or kidney cancer.

The chain uses TRBV11-2 and TRBJ1-3, with D hard to call. The CDR3 is 17 residues long. The germline V gene encodes CDR1 SGHAT and CDR2 FQNNGV. Trimming stripped 0 bases from V and 0 bases from J, with 12 bases between. The CDR3 loop reads CASSLDLATRSGNTIYF. The CDR3 coding sequence is TGTGCCAGCAGCTTAGATTTGGCCACGCGCTCTGGAAACACCATATATTTT.

J is TRBJ1-5 and V is TRBV19, with 7 bases matching TRBD1. CDR3 size: 15 residues. J gave up 4 bases and V 1 base, and 4 bases lay outside the gene matches. Germline-derived CDR1 and CDR2 are LNHDA and SQIVND (reference sequence). The CDR3 nucleotides read TGTGCCAGTAGTATAGGGGCAGGGGGGAATCAGCCCCAGCATTTT. Residues: CASSIGAGGNQPQHF.

CDR3 DNA: TGTGCCACTAGAATAGATCCGGGACAGACCTACGAGCAGTACTTC. This encodes CATRIDPGQTYEQYF. The chain carries TRBV27 and TRBJ2-7, with 7 bases lining up with TRBD1. CDR1 and CDR2 from the germline V gene are MNHEY and SMNVEV (reference sequence). The CDR3 covers 15 residues. The trim removed 10 bases at V and 2 bases at J, leaving 14 bases unmatched.

This chain connects TRBV5-4 to TRBJ2-6; 8 bases fit TRBD1. V shed 4 bases and J 2 bases; nucleotides not matched to a gene: 5. The CDR3 is 16 amino acids. The germline CDR1 and CDR2 sequences are SGHNT and YYREEE (reference sequence). This CDR3 reads CASSGNRGTGANVLTF. The CDR3, as DNA: TGTGCCAGCAGCGGAAACAGGGGGACTGGGGCCAACGTCCTGACTTTC.

V usage is TRBV6-6 and J usage is TRBJ1-2; D might be TRBD1 (6 bases). CDR1 MNHNY and CDR2 SVGAGI come from the germline V gene (reference sequence). The V gene lost 2 bases and the J gene lost 7 bases, with 11 bases spanning the gap. This CDR3 contains 13 residues. The CDR3 loop is CASSYQGPLGYTF. CDR3 nucleotide sequence: TGTGCCAGCAGTTACCAGGGGCCTCTTGGCTACACCTTC.

This clone has only one observation. The J gene is TRBJ1-1, the V gene TRBV5-1, with D perhaps TRBD1 (5 bases). The CDR3 is 14 residues long. Germline CDR1 and CDR2: SGHRS and YFSETQ. V lost 2 bases to trimming and J lost 4 bases, with 12 bases between them. Here the CDR3 reads CASSLVGGSTEAFF. In DNA, the CDR3 is TGCGCCAGCAGCTTAGTGGGGGGTAGCACTGAAGCTTTCTTT. The full variable domain, its missing parts supplied by reference TRBV5-1 and TRBJ1-1, is KAGVTQTPRYLIKTRGQQVTLSCSPISGHRSVSWYQQTPGQGLQFLFEYFSETQRNKGNFPGRFSGRQFSNSRSEMNVSTLELGDSALYLCASSLVGGSTEAFFGQGTRLTVV.

The V call is TRBV11-3, the J call TRBJ2-1; TRBD1 might be the D (5 bases). The germline V gene has CDR1 SGHNT and CDR2 YENEEA. Trimming stripped 0 bases from V and 4 bases from J, with 16 bases between. The CDR3 is 17 residues long. This CDR3 reads CASSLEGAGWKYNEQFF. In nucleotides, the CDR3 is TGTGCCAGCAGCTTAGAAGGGGCAGGGTGGAAATACAATGAGCAGTTCTTC.

The chain uses TRBV5-8 and TRBJ1-2; TRBD1 aligns across 7 bases. Germline trimming cut 7 bases from V and 7 bases from J; bases unmatched to any gene: 16. Germline V CDR1 and CDR2: SGHTS, YDEGEE. The CDR3 consists of 15 residues. CDR3 residues: CASATTGERSSGYTF. CDR3 bases: TGTGCCAGCGCGACTACAGGGGAACGGTCGAGTGGCTACACCTTC. Supplemented by reference TRBV5-8 and TRBJ1-2, the full variable domain reads EAGVTQSPTHLIKTRGQQATLRCSPISGHTSVYWYQQALGLGLQFLLWYDEGEERNRGNFPPRFSGRQFPNYSSELNVNALELEDSALYLCASATTGERSSGYTFGSGTRLTVV.

The rearrangement uses TRBV7-2 and TRBJ1-2; D is perhaps TRBD1 (6 bases). From germline, CDR1 is SGHTA and CDR2 FQGNSA. The CDR3 loop spans 13 amino acids. Trimming stripped 2 bases from V and 7 bases from J, with 11 bases between. The DNA for the CDR3 is TGTGCCAGCAGCTTATCGGCAGGGGCTGGCTACACCTTC. This sequence encodes CASSLSAGAGYTF. Full variable domain (rest looked up from reference TRBV7-2 and TRBJ1-2): GAGVSQSPSNKVTEKGKDVELRCDPISGHTALYWYRQSLGQGLEFLIYFQGNSAPDKSGLPSDRFSAERTGGSVSTLTIQRTQQEDSAVYLCASSLSAGAGYTFGSGTRLTVV.

V and J are TRBV5-4 and TRBJ1-6; weak D call: TRBD1 (5 bases). Germline-derived CDR1 and CDR2 are SGHNT and YYREEE (reference sequence). The CDR3 length is 13 residues. The germline V and J ends were trimmed by 0 bases and 10 bases, with 8 bases remaining between them. Here the CDR3 reads CASSLEGDSPLHF. DNA of the CDR3: TGTGCCAGCAGCTTGGAAGGGGACTCACCCCTCCACTTT.

The J gene is TRBJ1-5, the V gene TRBV28; D is possibly TRBD1 (6 bases). CDR3 length: 14 amino acids. Germline loops: CDR1 MDHEN, CDR2 SYDVKM. V lost 1 base, J lost 5 bases, and 9 bases lay in between. The CDR3 loop is CASSLLRGDQPQHF. The CDR3 bases are TGTGCCAGCAGTTTATTAAGGGGGGATCAGCCCCAGCATTTT.

The chain joins TRBV11-2 to TRBJ1-3; 8 nucleotides match TRBD1. V lost 3 bases and J lost 3; bases outside the gene matches: 1. CDR3 length: 14 residues. Germline CDR1 is SGHAT and CDR2 is FQNNGV. The CDR3 coding sequence is TGTGCCAGCAGCTTTGGACAGGGTGGAAACACCATATATTTT. Its protein is CASSFGQGGNTIYF.

The chain links TRBV18 to TRBJ1-2; 8 bases agree with TRBD1. Germline V lookup: CDR1 KGHSH, CDR2 LQKENI. J gave up 4 bases and V 3 bases, and 10 bases lay outside the gene matches. The CDR3 extends over 16 amino acids. The CDR3 loop is CASSPGTGPSGYGYTF. The CDR3 bases are TGTGCCAGCTCACCCGGGACAGGCCCCAGCGGCTATGGCTACACCTTC.

This clone was detected only once. This chain uses TRBV19 with TRBJ1-5, with 11 positions matching TRBD1. The germline CDR1 and CDR2 sequences are LNHDA and SQIVND (reference sequence). This CDR3 region has 15 residues. After removal of 6 bases from V and 4 bases from J, the junction contained 5 bases not matched to a gene. CDR3 nucleotide sequence: TGTGCCAGTAGAGGACAGGGGGCGCAGAATCAGCCCCAGCATTTT. It is translated as CASRGQGAQNQPQHF. Full variable domain (outside the CDR3, taken from reference TRBV19 and TRBJ1-5): DGGITQSPKYLFRKEGQNVTLSCEQNLNHDAMYWYRQDPGQGLRLIYYSQIVNDFQKGDIAEGYSVSREKKESFPLTVTSAQKNPTAFYLCASRGQGAQNQPQHFGDGTRLSIL.

This clone is a singleton in its sample. The V call is TRBV5-1, the J call TRBJ2-3; 13 positions agree with TRBD2. CDR1 and CDR2 from the germline V gene are SGHRS and YFSETQ. The length of the CDR3 is 16 residues. With 4 bases clipped from V and 3 bases from J, the junction kept 5 bases outside the gene matches. CDR3 sequence: CASSKRTSGGTDTQYF. CDR3 sequence (DNA): TGCGCCAGCAGCAAGAGGACTAGCGGGGGAACAGATACGCAGTATTTT.

J is TRBJ2-2 and V is TRBV30; tentatively, D is TRBD1 (6 bases). The CDR3 runs to 13 residues. Germline V gives CDR1 GTSNPN, CDR2 SVGIG (reference sequence). Trimming removed 3 bases from V and 6 bases from J, with 11 bases in between. The CDR3 nucleotides are TGTGCCTGGAGACAGGGTTTGTCCGGGGAGCTGTTTTTT. Amino acids: CAWRQGLSGELFF. The whole variable domain, filled in from reference TRBV30 and TRBJ2-2, reads SQTIHQWPATLVQPVGSPLSLECTVEGTSNPNLYWYRQAAGRGLQLLFYSVGIGQISSEVPQNLSASRPQDRQFILSSKKLLLSDSGFYLCAWRQGLSGELFFGEGSRLTVL.

This rearrangement joins TRBV27 to TRBJ1-2, with 7 bases fitting TRBD1. The CDR3 totals 13 residues. V trimming: 6 bases; J trimming: 4 bases; junction bases outside the gene matches: 5. The germline gives CDR1 MNHEY, CDR2 SMNVEV (reference sequence). The CDR3 nucleotides read TGTGCCAGCAGCAGGGACAGTTCCTATGGCTACACCTTC. It encodes CASSRDSSYGYTF.

J is TRBJ1-2 and V is TRBV19; possibly TRBD1 for D (5 bases). The CDR3 runs 13 residues. CDR1 and CDR2 from the germline V gene are LNHDA and SQIVND (reference sequence). V shed 1 base and J shed 4 bases, with 7 bases lying between them. As DNA, the CDR3 is TGTGCCAGTAGTATAGGGCAGGGCTATGGCTACACCTTC. Its protein is CASSIGQGYGYTF.

This clone appeared a single time. The rearrangement uses TRBV12-5 and TRBJ2-4, with D possibly matching TRBD2 (5 bases). The CDR3 is made up of 14 amino acids. The germline CDR1 and CDR2 sequences are LGHNT and FRNRAP. V gave up 2 bases and J gave up 1 base, with 6 bases separating them. CDR3 amino acids: CASGLRRAKNIQYF. Written as DNA, the CDR3 is TGTGCTAGTGGTTTGAGGAGGGCCAAAAACATTCAGTACTTC.

The rearrangement uses TRBV7-8 and TRBJ1-1, with D unresolved. Trimming pared 3 bases from V and 9 bases from J, leaving 14 bases between. The germline CDR1 and CDR2 sequences are SGHVS and FQNEAQ. The CDR3 is made up of 13 amino acids. The CDR3 loop is CASSLLSLSKAFF. The CDR3 coding sequence is TGTGCCAGCAGCTTGCTCTCCCTGTCAAAAGCTTTCTTT.

The chain couples TRBV2 to TRBJ1-5; tentatively, D is TRBD1 (5 bases). Germline assignment: CDR1 SNHLY and CDR2 FYNNEI. The CDR3 contains 15 residues. The V gene lost 1 base and the J gene lost 2 bases, with 9 bases spanning the gap. The CDR3 region is CASSEGLGGNQPQHF. CDR3 nucleotide sequence: TGTGCCAGCAGTGAAGGTTTAGGGGGCAATCAGCCCCAGCATTTT.

V usage is TRBV7-6 and J usage is TRBJ2-6, with D perhaps TRBD1 or TRBD2 (6 bases each). V was trimmed by 5 bases and J by 15 bases, leaving 20 bases between them. Germline CDR1 is SGHVS and CDR2 is FNYEAQ. The CDR3 covers 14 residues. The CDR3 DNA is TGTGCCAGCAGCACCCCGGGGGCCACGAGGGACCTGACTTTC. Translating gives CASSTPGATRDLTF. The full variable domain, completed using reference TRBV7-6 and TRBJ2-6, is GAGVSQSPRYKVTKRGQDVALRCDPISGHVSLYWYRQALGQGPEFLTYFNYEAQQDKSGLPNDRFSAERPEGSISTLTIQRTEQRDSAMYRCASSTPGATRDLTFGAGSRLTVL.

This clone was observed once. The CDR3 reads CASSSATGGEDNQPQHF. CDR3 nucleotide sequence: TGTGCCAGCAGCTCGGCGACAGGGGGCGAGGACAATCAGCCCCAGCATTTT. The chain couples TRBV7-9 to TRBJ1-5, with 10 bases aligning to TRBD1. Germline V gives CDR1 SEHNR, CDR2 FQNEAQ (reference sequence). The CDR3 has 17 amino acids. V shed 4 bases, J shed 3 bases, and the junction held 9 bases outside the gene matches.

V and J are TRBV11-3 and TRBJ2-6; 8 nucleotides match TRBD2. This CDR3 comprises 15 residues. CDR1 SGHNT and CDR2 YENEEA come from the germline V gene. V gave up 5 bases and J gave up 2 bases; unmatched junction bases: 2. The chain's CDR3 is CASSPGGAGANVLTF. Here the CDR3 DNA reads TGTGCCAGCAGCCCCGGGGGGGCTGGGGCCAACGTCCTGACTTTC.

The chain joins TRBV11-3 to TRBJ1-2; TRBD1 agrees at 11 bases. This CDR3 region has 14 residues. V gave up 5 bases and J gave up 4 bases; unmatched junction bases: 3. Germline V gene data show CDR1 as SGHNT and CDR2 as YENEEA. CDR3 DNA sequence: TGTGCCAGCAGCCCCGGACAGGGGGCCTATGGCTACACCTTC. Translating gives CASSPGQGAYGYTF. The whole variable domain, filled in from reference TRBV11-3 and TRBJ1-2, reads EAGVVQSPRYKIIEKKQPVAFWCNPISGHNTLYWYLQNLGQGPELLIRYENEEAVDDSQLPKDRFSAERLKGVDSTLKIQPAELGDSAVYLCASSPGQGAYGYTFGSGTRLTVV.

The chain recombines TRBV19 with TRBJ2-5; D is perhaps TRBD1 or TRBD2 (6 bases each). The ends were cut back, 7 bases at V and 1 base at J, with 13 bases in the middle. The length of the CDR3 is 14 residues. CDR1 and CDR2 from the germline V gene are LNHDA and SQIVND (reference sequence). Written as DNA, the CDR3 is TGTGCCAGTAAGGAGGGGGGAAGCCAAGAGACCCAGTACTTC. It yields the protein CASKEGGSQETQYF.

The chain couples TRBV28 to TRBJ2-7; D possibly uses TRBD1 or TRBD2 (5 bases each). Trimming took off 5 bases at V and 0 bases at J, with 17 bases between the two ends. CDR1 is MDHEN and CDR2 is SYDVKM in the germline V gene. The CDR3 loop spans 16 amino acids. CDR3 DNA sequence: TGTGCCAGCAGTGCTACCGGGACGGCTAACTCCTACGAGCAGTACTTC. Its translation is CASSATGTANSYEQYF.

The chain links TRBV27 to TRBJ1-4; no clear D gene. The CDR3 has 18 amino acids. Between the trimmed V and J ends, which lost 6 bases and 3 bases, there was a span of 23 bases. Looked up from germline, CDR1 is MNHEY and CDR2 is SMNVEV (reference sequence). CDR3: CASSVRVRSRAPNEKLFF. The CDR3 DNA reads as TGTGCCAGCAGCGTTCGGGTTAGGAGTAGGGCACCTAATGAAAAACTGTTTTTT. Full variable domain (rest looked up from reference TRBV27 and TRBJ1-4): EAQVTQNPRYLITVTGKKLTVTCSQNMNHEYMSWYRQDPGLGLRQIYYSMNVEVTDKGDVPEGYKVSRKEKRNFPLILESPSPNQTSLYFCASSVRVRSRAPNEKLFFGSGTQLSVL.

This chain joins TRBV10-3 and TRBJ2-3, with 10 bases lining up with TRBD2. The CDR3 is made up of 13 amino acids. V was pared by 10 bases and J by 1 base, with 2 bases of the junction left unmatched. Germline values: CDR1 ENHRY, CDR2 SYGVKD. DNA of the CDR3: TGTGCCACAGGACTAGCGGGCACAGATACGCAGTATTTT. Amino acids: CATGLAGTDTQYF.